This T cell receptor beta chain stems from a study of T cells in Graves' hyperthyroidism and ophthalmopathy. Study background: Peripheral blood specimens were obtained at initial diagnosis, prior to any treatment.

Germline CDR1 and CDR2: LGHDT and YNNKEL (reference sequence). The CDR3 has 13 residues. V lost 1 base, J lost 10 bases, and 3 bases stayed unmatched. Many counts were recorded for this clonotype. Researchers took RNA transcripts and amplified the TCR beta CDR3 regions from them. Primed by the HTBI set, a first-round RT-PCR was run on the TCR CDR3. TCRdb reprocessed the multiplex PCR reads via MiXCR and lists one record per CDR3 protein. The data contain 400,000 to 450,000 distinct CDR3 sequences, under 15% of them singletons. The sequence was collected from a man younger than 35 with Graves' ophthalmopathy. The chain uses TRBV3-1 and TRBJ1-1; 10 nucleotides match TRBD1. The sample was blood. Here the CDR3 reads CASSQGTGGSAFF. The CDR3 nucleotides are TGTGCCAGCAGCCAAGGGACAGGGGGATCAGCTTTCTTT.